This T cell receptor (beta chain) emerged from a study of long-term antiretroviral therapy in people with HIV. It was in the United States that all participants with HIV were treated. This clone has a handful of counts. CDR3 length equals 11 residues. The germline V gene has CDR1 SNHLY and CDR2 FYNNEI. J lost 6 bases, V lost 8 bases, and 3 bases had no gene match. Version v3.0 of the immunoSEQ assay was performed at survey level. Sequencing was performed with immunoSEQ multiplex PCR; in TCRdb, only in-frame clones are kept and a portion is missing. The table records about 6,400 clones, around 74% of them present only once.

This receptor was taken from a middle-aged man with HIV. This specimen was unsorted PBMCs, taken 0.5 years before starting antiretroviral therapy. The chain joins TRBV2 to TRBJ1-2; TRBD1 aligns across 7 bases. CDR3 residues: CASEGTDGYTF. CDR3 nucleotide sequence: TGTGCCAGCGAAGGGACAGATGGCTACACCTTC.